A single sample is the source of the 23 T cell receptor beta chains below, sequenced in a study of PD-L1 blockade in urothelial cancer. Only in-frame clones appear in the TCRdb table, and some are missing; sequencing was by immunoSEQ multiplex PCR. The sample has over 40,000 clones, more than 75% seen once. Time point: peripheral blood 6 weeks after treatment start. The source was PBMCs, collected around atezolizumab (anti-PD-L1) treatment. The receptor source for this set is a man between 65 and 79 years old with urothelial cancer.

The DNA of the CDR3 is TGCAGTGCTATAAGAGGCGGGGAGCTGTTTTTT. Translation: CSAIRGGELFF. The chain recombines TRBV20-1 with TRBJ2-2, with D uncertain. With 4 bases removed from V and 7 bases from J, the gap between germline ends came to 7 bases. The germline V gene has CDR1 DFQATT and CDR2 SNEGSKA (reference sequence). CDR3 length: 11 amino acids.

The chain uses TRBV10-3 and TRBJ1-1; possible D gene TRBD1, 5 bases. Looked up from germline, CDR1 is ENHRY and CDR2 is SYGVKD. The CDR3 is 17 residues long. The V end lost 2 bases, the J end lost 3 bases, and 19 bases lay between the germline ends. The DNA for the CDR3 is TGTGCCATCAGTGAGCCGGGGGACCCCGCTTCGTACACTGAAGCTTTCTTT. This gives the protein CAISEPGDPASYTEAFF.

The chain joins TRBV4-1 to TRBJ1-1; D is possibly TRBD1 (6 bases). This CDR3 comprises 17 residues. Per germline, CDR1 MGHRA and CDR2 YSYEKL. With 7 bases removed from V and 4 bases from J, the gap between germline ends came to 25 bases. In DNA form, the CDR3 reads TGCGCCAGCACCCGAGCAGGGGAGAGAGGCGGGAGCACTGAAGCTTTCTTT. This gives the protein CASTRAGERGGSTEAFF.

V and J are TRBV5-1 and TRBJ2-2; TRBD2 matches at 9 bases. This CDR3 comprises 16 residues. V gave up 1 base and J gave up 4 bases; unmatched junction bases: 5. Germline assignment: CDR1 SGHRS and CDR2 YFSETQ. In DNA form, the CDR3 reads TGCGCCAGCAGCTTGTTAGCGGGAGACCCCACCGGGGAGCTGTTTTTT. Amino acid sequence: CASSLLAGDPTGELFF.

The gene calls are TRBV5-4 and TRBJ2-7; D not certain. This CDR3 spans 13 amino acids. The V end lost 0 bases, the J end lost 3 bases, and 7 bases lay between the germline ends. Germline CDR1 and CDR2: SGHNT and YYREEE (reference sequence). The CDR3 here is CASSLEPVYEQYF. CDR3 nucleotides: TGTGCCAGCAGCTTGGAACCGGTCTACGAGCAGTACTTC. Full variable domain (rest looked up from reference TRBV5-4 and TRBJ2-7): ETGVTQSPTHLIKTRGQQVTLRCSSQSGHNTVSWYQQALGQGPQFIFQYYREEENGRGNFPPRFSGLQFPNYSSELNVNALELDDSALYLCASSLEPVYEQYFGPGTRLTVT.

This chain links TRBV28 with TRBJ1-1; TRBD1 might be the D (6 bases). V gave up 5 bases and J gave up 3 bases, with 13 bases separating them. Germline V gene data show CDR1 as MDHEN and CDR2 as SYDVKM. The CDR3 contains 14 residues. This CDR3 reads CASSPPGHYTEAFF. CDR3 nucleotide sequence: TGTGCCAGCAGTCCCCCGGGACACTACACTGAAGCTTTCTTT.

This clone was observed a few times. The rearrangement links TRBV6-5 to TRBJ1-3; D call uncertain. This CDR3 spans 15 amino acids. Germline V gene sequence: CDR1 MNHEY, CDR2 SVGAGI. The V end was cut by 7 bases, the J end by 2 bases, with 15 bases between. The CDR3 region is CASTNGNEPGNTIYF. For the CDR3, the DNA is TGTGCCAGCACCAACGGGAATGAACCTGGAAACACCATATATTTT.

The chain is built from TRBV6-6 and TRBJ1-1, with 8 bases identical to TRBD1. This CDR3 has 13 amino acids. After removal of 7 bases from V and 4 bases from J, the junction contained 5 bases not matched to a gene. From germline, CDR1 is MNHNY and CDR2 SVGAGI (reference sequence). The CDR3 DNA follows: TGTGCCAGCACCATACAGGGGGGCACTGAAGCTTTCTTT. Translation gives CASTIQGGTEAFF.

The chain has TRBV18 and TRBJ1-1; 7 nucleotides align to TRBD1. Germline loops: CDR1 KGHSH, CDR2 LQKENI. V lost 2 bases, J lost 1 base, and 4 bases stayed unmatched. The CDR3 runs 15 residues. This CDR3 reads CASSPGTAGNTEAFF. The CDR3, as DNA: TGTGCCAGCTCACCAGGGACAGCGGGGAACACTGAAGCTTTCTTT.

The CDR3 DNA is TGTGCCAGCAGTTTAAGGGGGCAGACCAACTACGAGCAGTACTTC. It is translated as CASSLRGQTNYEQYF. The V call is TRBV28, the J call TRBJ2-7; 7 nucleotides align to TRBD1. The CDR3 is 15 residues long. After removal of 2 bases from V and 3 bases from J, the junction contained 7 bases not matched to a gene. Germline CDR1 and CDR2: MDHEN and SYDVKM.

The V and J genes are TRBV18 and TRBJ2-3; the D gene is possibly TRBD2 (6 bases). The CDR3 sequence is 14 residues long. Germline lookup yields CDR1 KGHSH and CDR2 LQKENI. Trimming pared 3 bases from V and 2 bases from J, leaving 9 bases between. Written as DNA, the CDR3 is TGTGCCAGCTCACCGGGACTTGCCACAGATACGCAGTATTTT. It encodes CASSPGLATDTQYF.

The rearrangement links TRBV5-1 to TRBJ2-1, with 9 bases identical to TRBD2. The trim removed 3 bases at V and 3 bases at J, leaving 10 bases unmatched. CDR3 length: 17 residues. Germline lookup yields CDR1 SGHRS and CDR2 YFSETQ. The CDR3 is CASSSQTLAGNYNEQFF. The CDR3 coding sequence is TGCGCCAGCAGCTCCCAAACTCTAGCGGGGAACTACAATGAGCAGTTCTTC.

This chain connects TRBV19 to TRBJ1-5; 9 bases align to TRBD1. This CDR3 comprises 17 residues. With 2 bases clipped from V and 1 base from J, the junction kept 6 bases outside the gene matches. Germline V gene sequence: CDR1 LNHDA, CDR2 SQIVND (reference sequence). The CDR3 region is CASSITPGTGSNQPQHF. In nucleotides, the CDR3 is TGTGCCAGTAGTATAACTCCCGGGACAGGGAGCAATCAGCCCCAGCATTTT.

V usage is TRBV2 and J usage is TRBJ1-4; TRBD1 matches at 8 bases. The J segment lost 8 bases and the V segment lost 5 bases, leaving 10 bases of the junction unmatched. Germline-derived CDR1 and CDR2 are SNHLY and FYNNEI. This CDR3 spans 15 amino acids. In DNA, the CDR3 is TGTGCCAGCAGTTCGCAGGGGGCCTTAGGAGAAAAACTGTTTTTT. Translated, it gives CASSSQGALGEKLFF.

The chain links TRBV6-1 to TRBJ2-7; a weak D match, TRBD2 (5 bases). CDR1 MNHNS and CDR2 SASEGT come from the germline V gene. The CDR3 contains 14 residues. The V end lost 5 bases, the J end lost 0 bases, and 11 bases lay between the germline ends. The CDR3 coding sequence is TGTGCCAGCAGTTCAAACGGGGTCTCCTACGAGCAGTACTTC. Protein: CASSSNGVSYEQYF.

The genes are TRBV21-1 and TRBJ2-7; the tabulated D call, TRBD1, remains unverified against the DNA. TRBV21-1 is a pseudogene locus. CDR3 size: 11 residues. CDR3 DNA: TGTGCCAGCAGCAAAACACAGAAGAAGTACTTC. Protein: CASSKTQKKYF.

This chain joins TRBV7-9 and TRBJ2-1, with 8 bases lining up with TRBD2. Unmatched junction bases numbered 12, after V lost 5 bases and J lost 3 bases. From germline, CDR1 is SEHNR and CDR2 FQNEAQ (reference sequence). This CDR3 is built from 17 residues. The CDR3 DNA sequence: TGTGCCAGCAGCCTGGCCAGGGCGGGAGGCCTCTACAATGAGCAGTTCTTC. Translating gives CASSLARAGGLYNEQFF.

This chain links TRBV28 with TRBJ2-7; D not certain. Looked up from germline, CDR1 is MDHEN and CDR2 is SYDVKM. Trimming cost V 7 bases and J 1 base, with 17 bases left between them. CDR3 size: 15 residues. CDR3 in amino acids: CASTLSGRPSYEQYF. DNA for the CDR3: TGTGCCAGCACCCTTTCCGGCAGGCCGTCCTACGAGCAGTACTTC.

V and J are TRBV5-4 and TRBJ2-1; 8 nucleotides align to TRBD2. The CDR3 extends over 15 amino acids. V shed 0 bases, J shed 8 bases, and the junction held 7 bases outside the gene matches. Germline V gene data show CDR1 as SGHNT and CDR2 as YYREEE (reference sequence). The chain's CDR3 is CASSLDLAGGDEQFF. CDR3 bases: TGTGCCAGCAGCTTGGACCTAGCGGGTGGGGATGAGCAGTTCTTC.

The chain recombines TRBV19 with TRBJ1-4, with D uncertain. In germline, CDR1 is LNHDA, CDR2 SQIVND (reference sequence). V lost 7 bases, J lost 5 bases, and 17 bases lay in between. This CDR3 is 15 amino acids long. CDR3 sequence reads: CASTNYNGYNEKLFF. CDR3 nucleotides: TGTGCCAGTACAAACTATAACGGCTACAATGAAAAACTGTTTTTT. Full variable domain (rest looked up from reference TRBV19 and TRBJ1-4): DGGITQSPKYLFRKEGQNVTLSCEQNLNHDAMYWYRQDPGQGLRLIYYSQIVNDFQKGDIAEGYSVSREKKESFPLTVTSAQKNPTAFYLCASTNYNGYNEKLFFGSGTQLSVL.

The chain couples TRBV18 to TRBJ1-1; 7 positions agree with TRBD1. V dropped 5 bases and J dropped 4; count of bases not matched to a gene: 10. The germline CDR1 and CDR2 sequences are KGHSH and LQKENI. The CDR3 has 15 amino acids. This chain's CDR3 is CASSDGGQSGTEAFF. The CDR3 region has the DNA TGTGCCAGCTCAGACGGGGGACAGTCTGGCACTGAAGCTTTCTTT.

V gene TRBV19 combines with J gene TRBJ1-5, with 9 bases identical to TRBD1. CDR1 LNHDA and CDR2 SQIVND come from the germline V gene (reference sequence). Unmatched junction bases numbered 8, after V lost 5 bases and J lost 6 bases. This CDR3 spans 15 amino acids. CDR3 protein: CASSATGGEGQPQHF. The CDR3 region has the DNA TGTGCCAGTAGTGCTACAGGGGGCGAGGGTCAGCCCCAGCATTTT.

The chain uses TRBV5-1 and TRBJ2-5; 9 bases align to TRBD1. J lost 5 bases, V lost 4 bases, and 9 bases had no gene match. The CDR3 has 15 amino acids. Per the germline V gene, CDR1 is SGHRS and CDR2 is YFSETQ. The CDR3 DNA sequence: TGCGCCAGCAGCCCACAGGGGGCGCTTAGGGAGACCCAGTACTTC. It encodes CASSPQGALRETQYF.